This T cell receptor beta chain is from a study of shared clonotypes between healthy human individuals. Concerning this clone: Its antigen is undetermined.

Some 30,000 T cell genomes (about 0.2 ug DNA) went into each sorted-subset replicate. TCRdb keeps only in-frame clones here, not all; method: immunoSEQ multiplex PCR. The sample shows about 700,000 clones, roughly 94% of them seen only once. Study-wide results and limits: Around 5% of naive CD4 clonotypes were shared across a few donors.

As defined, naive CD8 cells were CD45RO-negative and positively selected for CCR7, with terminally differentiated effector memory CD45RA+ cells excluded. Sequenced input: naive CD8+ T cells sorted from blood. The sequence derives from a man aged 25-45 years in good health.

The CDR3 reads CASSGTGTAYNEQFF. The CDR3 bases are TGTGCCAGCAGCGGAACCGGGACAGCCTACAATGAGCAGTTCTTC. The V gene is TRBV9, the J gene TRBJ2-1; 7 bases are a match to TRBD1. Trimming removed 3 bases from V and 2 bases from J; junction bases left unmatched: 5. The length of the CDR3 is 15 residues. CDR1 and CDR2 from the germline V gene are SGDLS and YYNGEE. Supplemented by reference TRBV9 and TRBJ2-1, the full variable domain reads DSGVTQTPKHLITATGQRVTLRCSPRSGDLSVYWYQQSLDQGLQFLIQYYNGEERAKGNILERFSAQQFPDLHSELNLSSLELGDSALYFCASSGTGTAYNEQFFGPGTRLTVL.